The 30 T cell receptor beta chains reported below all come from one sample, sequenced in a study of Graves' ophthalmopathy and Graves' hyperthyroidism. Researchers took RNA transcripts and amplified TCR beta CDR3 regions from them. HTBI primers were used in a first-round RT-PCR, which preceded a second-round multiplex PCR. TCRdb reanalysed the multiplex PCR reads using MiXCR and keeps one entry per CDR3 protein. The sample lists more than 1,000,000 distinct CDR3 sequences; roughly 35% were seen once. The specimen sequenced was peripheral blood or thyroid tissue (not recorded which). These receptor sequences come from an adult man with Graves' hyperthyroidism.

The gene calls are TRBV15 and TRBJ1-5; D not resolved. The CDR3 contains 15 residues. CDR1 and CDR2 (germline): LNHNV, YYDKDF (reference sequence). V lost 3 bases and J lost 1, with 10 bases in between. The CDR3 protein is CATSSYRDSNQPQHF. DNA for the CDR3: TGTGCCACCAGCAGCTACAGAGACAGCAATCAGCCCCAGCATTTT.

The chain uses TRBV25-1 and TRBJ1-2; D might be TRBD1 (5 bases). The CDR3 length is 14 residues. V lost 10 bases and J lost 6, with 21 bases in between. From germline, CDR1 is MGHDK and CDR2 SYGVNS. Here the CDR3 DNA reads TGTGCCACCAACCAGGCTCCTATACAGGATGGCTACACCTTC. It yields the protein CATNQAPIQDGYTF.

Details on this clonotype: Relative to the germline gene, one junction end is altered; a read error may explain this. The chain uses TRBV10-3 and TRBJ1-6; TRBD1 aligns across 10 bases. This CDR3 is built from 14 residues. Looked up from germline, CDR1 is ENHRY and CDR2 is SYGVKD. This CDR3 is CASSAAGQGTPLHF. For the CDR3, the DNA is TGTGCCAGCAGTGCCGCGGGACAGGGGACACCCCTCCACTTT.

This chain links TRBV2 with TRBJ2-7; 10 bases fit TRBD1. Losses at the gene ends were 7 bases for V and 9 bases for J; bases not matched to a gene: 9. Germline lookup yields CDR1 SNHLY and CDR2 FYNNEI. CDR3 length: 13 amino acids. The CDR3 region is CASTGTGERVQYF. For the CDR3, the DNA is TGTGCCAGCACCGGGACAGGGGAACGAGTGCAGTACTTC.

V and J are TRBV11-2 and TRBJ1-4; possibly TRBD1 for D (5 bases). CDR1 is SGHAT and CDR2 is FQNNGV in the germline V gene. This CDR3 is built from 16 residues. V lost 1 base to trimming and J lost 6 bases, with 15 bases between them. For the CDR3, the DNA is TGTGCCAGCAGCTTAGGGTCAGGGATATTTTATGAAAAACTGTTTTTT. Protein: CASSLGSGIFYEKLFF. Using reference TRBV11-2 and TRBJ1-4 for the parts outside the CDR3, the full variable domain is EAGVAQSPRYKIIEKRQSVAFWCNPISGHATLYWYQQILGQGPKLLIQFQNNGVVDDSQLPKDRFSAERLKGVDSTLKIQPAKLEDSAVYLCASSLGSGIFYEKLFFGSGTQLSVL.

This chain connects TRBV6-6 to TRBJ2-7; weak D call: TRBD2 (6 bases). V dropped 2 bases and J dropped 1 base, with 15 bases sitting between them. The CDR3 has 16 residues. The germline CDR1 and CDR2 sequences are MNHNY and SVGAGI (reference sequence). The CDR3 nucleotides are TGTGCCAGCAGTTACGCACTAGCCCGGGATTCCTACGAGCAGTACTTC. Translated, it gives CASSYALARDSYEQYF.

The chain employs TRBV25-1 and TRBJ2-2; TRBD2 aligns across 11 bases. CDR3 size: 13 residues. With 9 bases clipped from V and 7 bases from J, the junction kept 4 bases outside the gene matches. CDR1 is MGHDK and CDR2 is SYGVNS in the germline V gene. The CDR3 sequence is CASTLAGDGELFF. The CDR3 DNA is TGTGCCAGTACACTAGCGGGAGACGGGGAGCTGTTTTTT.

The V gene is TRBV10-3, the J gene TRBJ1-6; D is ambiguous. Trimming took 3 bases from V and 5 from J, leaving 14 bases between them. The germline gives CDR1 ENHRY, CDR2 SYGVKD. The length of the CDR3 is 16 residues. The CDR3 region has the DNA TGTGCCATCAGTGAATCGGCGGCCGGTAATAATTCACCCCTCCACTTT. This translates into CAISESAAGNNSPLHF.

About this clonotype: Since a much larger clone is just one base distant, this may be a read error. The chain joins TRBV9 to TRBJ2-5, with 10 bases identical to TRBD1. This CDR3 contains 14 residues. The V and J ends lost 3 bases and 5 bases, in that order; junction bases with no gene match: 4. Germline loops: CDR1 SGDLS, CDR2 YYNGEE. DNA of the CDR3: TGTGCCAGCAGCGCCGGGACAGGGGTGGAGACCCAGTACTTC. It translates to CASSAGTGVETQYF.

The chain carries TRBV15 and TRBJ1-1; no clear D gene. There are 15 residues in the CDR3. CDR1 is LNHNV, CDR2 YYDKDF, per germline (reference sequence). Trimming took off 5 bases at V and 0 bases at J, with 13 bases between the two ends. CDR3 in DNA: TGTGCCACCAGCGCGGAGAAGCACATGAACACTGAAGCTTTCTTT. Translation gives CATSAEKHMNTEAFF.

CDR3 sequence reads: CASRSQGTPGELFF. CDR3 DNA: TGTGCCAGTAGATCACAGGGTACTCCCGGGGAGCTGTTTTTT. The chain has TRBV19 and TRBJ2-2; tentatively, D is TRBD1 (6 bases). The CDR3 length is 14 residues. Trimming pared 6 bases from V and 6 bases from J, leaving 14 bases between. Germline CDR1 and CDR2: LNHDA and SQIVND (reference sequence).

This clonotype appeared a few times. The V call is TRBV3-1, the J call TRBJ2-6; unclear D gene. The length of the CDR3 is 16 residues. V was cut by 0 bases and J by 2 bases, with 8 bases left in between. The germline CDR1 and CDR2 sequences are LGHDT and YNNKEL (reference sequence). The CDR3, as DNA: TGTGCCAGCAGCCAAGAGGAGAGGACTGGGGCCAACGTCCTGACTTTC. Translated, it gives CASSQEERTGANVLTF.

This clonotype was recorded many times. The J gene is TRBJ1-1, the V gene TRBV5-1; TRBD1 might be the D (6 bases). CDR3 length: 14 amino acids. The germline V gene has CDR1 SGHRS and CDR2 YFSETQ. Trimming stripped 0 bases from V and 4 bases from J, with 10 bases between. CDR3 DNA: TGCGCCAGCAGCTTGGCCCAACAGGGCACTGAAGCTTTCTTT. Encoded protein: CASSLAQQGTEAFF.

The CDR3 loop reads CASQLVERGELFF. The CDR3 DNA reads as TGTGCCAGTCAGCTTGTGGAGCGCGGGGAGCTGTTTTTT. The chain is built from TRBV13 and TRBJ2-2; D is ambiguous. Deletions cut 9 bases from V and 7 bases from J, with 15 bases between. The CDR3 loop spans 13 amino acids. CDR1 is PRHDT and CDR2 is FYEKMQ in the germline V gene (reference sequence). Full variable domain (outside the CDR3, taken from reference TRBV13 and TRBJ2-2): AAGVIQSPRHLIKEKRETATLKCYPIPRHDTVYWYQQGPGQDPQFLISFYEKMQSDKGSIPDRFSAQQFSDYHSELNMSSLELGDSALYFCASQLVERGELFFGEGSRLTVL.

The CDR3 sequence: CATSRRTNYGYTF. The CDR3 region has the DNA TGTGCCACCAGCAGAAGAACTAACTATGGCTACACCTTC. The chain joins TRBV15 to TRBJ1-2, with D hard to call. With 2 bases removed from V and 0 bases from J, the gap between germline ends came to 4 bases. The CDR3 covers 13 residues. CDR1 and CDR2 from the germline V gene are LNHNV and YYDKDF (reference sequence).

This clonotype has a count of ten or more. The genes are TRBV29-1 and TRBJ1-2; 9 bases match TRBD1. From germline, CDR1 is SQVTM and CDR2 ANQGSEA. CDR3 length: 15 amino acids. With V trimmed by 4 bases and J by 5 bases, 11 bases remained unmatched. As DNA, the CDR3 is TGCAGCGTTGGGGGGACAGGGTTCCGGGGGTATGGCTACACCTTC. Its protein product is CSVGGTGFRGYGYTF.

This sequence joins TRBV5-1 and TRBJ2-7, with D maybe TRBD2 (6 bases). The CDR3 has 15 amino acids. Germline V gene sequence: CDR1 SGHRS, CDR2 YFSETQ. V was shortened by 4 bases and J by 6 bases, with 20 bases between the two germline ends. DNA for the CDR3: TGCGCCAGCAGCACAAACCCTGTGGAGGGACCCGAGCAGTACTTC. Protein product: CASSTNPVEGPEQYF.

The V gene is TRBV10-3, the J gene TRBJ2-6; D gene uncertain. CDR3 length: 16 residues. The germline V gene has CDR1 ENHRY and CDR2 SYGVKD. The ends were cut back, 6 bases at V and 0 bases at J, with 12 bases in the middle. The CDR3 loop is CAIRRSGHSGANVLTF. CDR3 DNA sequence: TGTGCCATCAGACGGTCAGGCCACTCTGGGGCCAACGTCCTGACTTTC.

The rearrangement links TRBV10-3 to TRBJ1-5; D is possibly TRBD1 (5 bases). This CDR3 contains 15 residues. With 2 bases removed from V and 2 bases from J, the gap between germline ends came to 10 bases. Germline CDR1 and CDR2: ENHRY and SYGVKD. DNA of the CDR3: TGTGCCATCAGTGAGCTGGGGGGAGGCAATCAGCCCCAGCATTTT. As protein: CAISELGGGNQPQHF.

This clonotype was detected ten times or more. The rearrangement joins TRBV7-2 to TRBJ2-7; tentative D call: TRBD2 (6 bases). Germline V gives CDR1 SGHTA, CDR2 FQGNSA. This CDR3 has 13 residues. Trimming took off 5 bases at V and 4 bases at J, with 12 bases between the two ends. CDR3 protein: CASSQAAGYEQYF. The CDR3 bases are TGTGCCAGCAGCCAGGCCGCGGGGTACGAGCAGTACTTC.

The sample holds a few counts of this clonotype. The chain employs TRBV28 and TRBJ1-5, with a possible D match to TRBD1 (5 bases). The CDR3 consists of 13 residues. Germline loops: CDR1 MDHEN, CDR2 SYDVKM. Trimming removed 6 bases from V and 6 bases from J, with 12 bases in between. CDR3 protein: CASSRGALQPQHF. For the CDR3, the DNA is TGTGCCAGCAGCCGCGGGGCCCTTCAGCCCCAGCATTTT.

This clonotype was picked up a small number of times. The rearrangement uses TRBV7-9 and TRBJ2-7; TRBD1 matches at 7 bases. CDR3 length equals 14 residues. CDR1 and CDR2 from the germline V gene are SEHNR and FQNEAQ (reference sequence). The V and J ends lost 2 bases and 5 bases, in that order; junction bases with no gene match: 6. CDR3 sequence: CASSLRQGEDEQYF. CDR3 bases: TGTGCCAGCAGCTTAAGACAGGGCGAGGACGAGCAGTACTTC.

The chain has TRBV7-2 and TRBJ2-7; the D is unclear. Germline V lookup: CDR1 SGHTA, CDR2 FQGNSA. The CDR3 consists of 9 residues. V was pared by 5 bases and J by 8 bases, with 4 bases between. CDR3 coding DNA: TGTGCCAGCAGCCCTCAGCAGTACTTC. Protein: CASSPQQYF. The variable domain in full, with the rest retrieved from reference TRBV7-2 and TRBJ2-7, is GAGVSQSPSNKVTEKGKDVELRCDPISGHTALYWYRQSLGQGLEFLIYFQGNSAPDKSGLPSDRFSAERTGGSVSTLTIQRTQQEDSAVYLCASSPQQYFGPGTRLTVT.

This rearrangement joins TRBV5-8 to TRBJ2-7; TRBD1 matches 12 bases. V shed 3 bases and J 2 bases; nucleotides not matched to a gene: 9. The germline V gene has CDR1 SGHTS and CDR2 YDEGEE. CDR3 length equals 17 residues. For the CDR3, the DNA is TGTGCCAGCAGCTGGGGGACAGGGGGCGCCAACCCCTACGAGCAGTACTTC. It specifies CASSWGTGGANPYEQYF.

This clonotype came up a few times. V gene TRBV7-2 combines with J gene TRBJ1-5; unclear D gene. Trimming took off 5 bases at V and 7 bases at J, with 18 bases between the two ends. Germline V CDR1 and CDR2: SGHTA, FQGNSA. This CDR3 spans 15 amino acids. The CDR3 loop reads CASSQEAESSQPQHF. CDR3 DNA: TGTGCCAGCAGCCAAGAAGCCGAGAGTTCGCAGCCCCAGCATTTT.

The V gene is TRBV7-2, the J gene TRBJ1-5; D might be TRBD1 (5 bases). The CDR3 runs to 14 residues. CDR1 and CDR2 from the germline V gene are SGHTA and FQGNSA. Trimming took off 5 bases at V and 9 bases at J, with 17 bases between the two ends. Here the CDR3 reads CASSTKGPGWPQHF. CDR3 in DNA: TGTGCCAGCAGCACTAAGGGGCCTGGATGGCCCCAGCATTTT.

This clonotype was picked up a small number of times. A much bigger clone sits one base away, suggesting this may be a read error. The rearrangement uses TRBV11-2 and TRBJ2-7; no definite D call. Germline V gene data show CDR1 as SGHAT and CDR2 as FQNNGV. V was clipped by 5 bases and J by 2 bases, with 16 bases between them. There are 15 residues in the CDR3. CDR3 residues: CASSKRTVGPYEQYF. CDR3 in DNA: TGTGCCAGCAGCAAAAGGACGGTAGGACCCTACGAGCAGTACTTC.

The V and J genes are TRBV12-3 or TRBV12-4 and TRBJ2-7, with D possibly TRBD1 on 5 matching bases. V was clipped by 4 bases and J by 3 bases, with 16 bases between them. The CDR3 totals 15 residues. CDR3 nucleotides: TGTGCCAGCAGTTCGTGGGGCAACGGTTTCTACGAGCAGTACTTC. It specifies CASSSWGNGFYEQYF.

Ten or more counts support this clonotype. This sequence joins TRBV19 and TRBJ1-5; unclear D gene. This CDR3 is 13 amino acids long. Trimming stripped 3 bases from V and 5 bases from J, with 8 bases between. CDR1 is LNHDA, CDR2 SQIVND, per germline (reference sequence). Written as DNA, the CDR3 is TGTGCCAGTAGTATTCAGGTTTATCAGCCCCAGCATTTT. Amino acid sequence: CASSIQVYQPQHF.

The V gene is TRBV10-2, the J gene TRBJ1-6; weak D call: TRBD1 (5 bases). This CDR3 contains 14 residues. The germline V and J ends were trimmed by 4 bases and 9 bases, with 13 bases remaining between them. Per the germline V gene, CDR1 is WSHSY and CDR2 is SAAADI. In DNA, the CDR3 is TGCGCCAGCAGTGCTAGGGGTGGGGGTTCACCCCTCCACTTT. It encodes CASSARGGGSPLHF.